This entry features one T cell receptor beta chain sequence. The sample originates from a study of blood T cell repertoires in COVID-19. Authors' processing steps: Reference gene primer amplification gave estimated nucleated cell counts. Profiling relied on immunoSEQ multiplex PCR, and the TCRdb table lists in-frame clones only, not all of them. V and J calls and clone size are given by that table; D and trimming were obtained from the DNA. The sample has fewer than 150,000 clones; approximately 85% are singletons. The sequence was obtained from a man aged 50-60 years with acute or convalescent COVID-19. Sequencing was carried out using peripheral blood.

The CDR3 DNA reads as TGTGCCAGCAGTGAAGGGGGACTAGCTCTCTACGAGCAGTACTTC. It codes for CASSEGGLALYEQYF. This chain links TRBV2 with TRBJ2-7, with TRBD2 identical over 9 bases. The CDR3 loop spans 15 amino acids. V lost 1 base, J lost 3 bases, and 4 bases stayed unmatched. The germline gives CDR1 SNHLY, CDR2 FYNNEI.